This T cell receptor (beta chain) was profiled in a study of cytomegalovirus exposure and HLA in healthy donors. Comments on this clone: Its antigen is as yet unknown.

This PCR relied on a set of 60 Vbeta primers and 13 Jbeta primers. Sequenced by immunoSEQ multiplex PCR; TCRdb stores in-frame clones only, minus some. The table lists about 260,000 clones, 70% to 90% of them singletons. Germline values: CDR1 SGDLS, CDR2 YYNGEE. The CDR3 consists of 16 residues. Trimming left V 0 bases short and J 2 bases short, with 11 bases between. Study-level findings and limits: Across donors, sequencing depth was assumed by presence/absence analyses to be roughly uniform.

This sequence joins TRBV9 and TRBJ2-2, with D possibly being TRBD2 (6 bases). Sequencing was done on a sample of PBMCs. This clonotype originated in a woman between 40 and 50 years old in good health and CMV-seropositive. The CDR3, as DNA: TGTGCCAGCAGCGTAGTTGGCGGGGCCAACACCGGGGAGCTGTTTTTT. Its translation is CASSVVGGANTGELFF.